This paragraph covers one T cell receptor beta chain sequence. CDR1 and CDR2 (germline): SGHTA, FQGNSA. Trimming left V 7 bases short and J 2 bases short, with 11 bases between. CDR3 length equals 13 residues. This entry is derived from a study of T cells after somatic rescue of genetic block. Some clones are missing from TCRdb's copy, which holds only in-frame ones; the method was immunoSEQ multiplex PCR. The repertoire consists of tens of thousands of clones, with more than 90% occurring once and the leading ten covering roughly 0.077%. The rearrangement links TRBV7-2 to TRBJ2-5; D unclear. This receptor was taken from a child in the first two years of life. The sequencing input was peripheral blood mononuclear cells (PBMCs). In nucleotides, the CDR3 is TGTGCCAGCAAGTGGGCCCTTCAAGAGACCCAGTACTTC. Translation: CASKWALQETQYF.